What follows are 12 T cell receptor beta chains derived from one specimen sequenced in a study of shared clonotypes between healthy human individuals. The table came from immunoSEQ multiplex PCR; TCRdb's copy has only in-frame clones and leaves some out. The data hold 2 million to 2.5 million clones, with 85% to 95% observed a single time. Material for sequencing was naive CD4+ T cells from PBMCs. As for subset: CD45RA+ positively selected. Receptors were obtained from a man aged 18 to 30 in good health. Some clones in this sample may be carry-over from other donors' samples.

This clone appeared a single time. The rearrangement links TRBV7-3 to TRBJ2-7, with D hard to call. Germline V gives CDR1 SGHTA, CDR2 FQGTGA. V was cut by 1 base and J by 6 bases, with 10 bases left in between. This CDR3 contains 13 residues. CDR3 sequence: CASSLNVRTEQYF. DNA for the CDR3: TGTGCCAGCAGCTTAAATGTCCGGACCGAGCAGTACTTC.

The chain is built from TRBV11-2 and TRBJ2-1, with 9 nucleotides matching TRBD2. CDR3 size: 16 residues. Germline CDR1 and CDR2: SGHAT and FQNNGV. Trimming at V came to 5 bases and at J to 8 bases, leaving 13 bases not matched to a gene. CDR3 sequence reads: CASSRSGGRSWDEQFF. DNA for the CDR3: TGTGCCAGCAGCCGTAGCGGGGGCCGAAGTTGGGATGAGCAGTTCTTC.

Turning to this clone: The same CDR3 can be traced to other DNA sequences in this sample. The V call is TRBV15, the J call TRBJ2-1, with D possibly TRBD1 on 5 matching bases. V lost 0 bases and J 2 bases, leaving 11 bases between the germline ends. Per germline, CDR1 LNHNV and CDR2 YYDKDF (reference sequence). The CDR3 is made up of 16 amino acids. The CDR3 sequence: CATSRDGARTYNEQFF. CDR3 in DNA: TGTGCCACCAGCAGAGATGGGGCTCGAACCTACAATGAGCAGTTCTTC.

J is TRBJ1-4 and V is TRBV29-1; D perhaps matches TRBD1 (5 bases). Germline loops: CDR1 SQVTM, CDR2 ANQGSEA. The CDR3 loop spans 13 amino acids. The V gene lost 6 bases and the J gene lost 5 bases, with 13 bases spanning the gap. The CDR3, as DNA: TGCAGCGTAAAGTCGGGGGGGAATGAAAAACTGTTTTTT. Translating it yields CSVKSGGNEKLFF.

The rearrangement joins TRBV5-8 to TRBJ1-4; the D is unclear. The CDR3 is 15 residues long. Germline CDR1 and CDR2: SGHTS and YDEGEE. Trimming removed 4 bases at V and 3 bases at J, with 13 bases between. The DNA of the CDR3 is TGTGCCAGCAGCCCCAGGTGGGCAGCTAATGAAAAACTGTTTTTT. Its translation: CASSPRWAANEKLFF.

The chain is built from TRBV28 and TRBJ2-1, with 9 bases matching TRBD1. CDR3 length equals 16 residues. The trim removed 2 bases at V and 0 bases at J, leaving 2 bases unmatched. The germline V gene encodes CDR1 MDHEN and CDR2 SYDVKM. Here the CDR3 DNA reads TGTGCCAGCAGTTTACTGGGACAGGGCTCCTACAATGAGCAGTTCTTC. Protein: CASSLLGQGSYNEQFF.

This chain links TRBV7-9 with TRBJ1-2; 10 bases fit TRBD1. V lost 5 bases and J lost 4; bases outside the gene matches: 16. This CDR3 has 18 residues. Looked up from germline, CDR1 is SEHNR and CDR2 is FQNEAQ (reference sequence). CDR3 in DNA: TGTGCCAGCAGCCGAGCGACGCGGGACAGGGGAAGTGGCTATGGCTACACCTTC. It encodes CASSRATRDRGSGYGYTF.

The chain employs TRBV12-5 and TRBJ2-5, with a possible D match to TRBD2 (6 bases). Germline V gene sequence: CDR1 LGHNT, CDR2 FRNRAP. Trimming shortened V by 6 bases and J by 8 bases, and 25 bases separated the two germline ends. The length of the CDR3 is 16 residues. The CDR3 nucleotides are TGTGCTAGTGGCCCTAGTGGGTGGGACTGGTCTATTACCCAGTACTTC. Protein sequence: CASGPSGWDWSITQYF.

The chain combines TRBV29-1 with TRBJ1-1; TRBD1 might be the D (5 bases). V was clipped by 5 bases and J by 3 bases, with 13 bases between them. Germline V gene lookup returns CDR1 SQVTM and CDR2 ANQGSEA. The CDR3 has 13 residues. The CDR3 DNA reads TGCAGCGTTCACGACAGATACTACACTGAAGCTTTCTTT. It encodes CSVHDRYYTEAFF.

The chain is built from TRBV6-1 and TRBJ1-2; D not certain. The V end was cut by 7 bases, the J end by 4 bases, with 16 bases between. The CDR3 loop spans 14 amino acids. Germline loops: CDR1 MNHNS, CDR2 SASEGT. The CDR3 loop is CASTRVEGVYGYTF. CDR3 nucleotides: TGTGCCAGCACCCGCGTGGAGGGCGTCTATGGCTACACCTTC.

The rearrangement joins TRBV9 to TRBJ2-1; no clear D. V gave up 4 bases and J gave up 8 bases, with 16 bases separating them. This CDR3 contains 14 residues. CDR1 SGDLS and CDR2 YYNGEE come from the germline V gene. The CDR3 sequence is CASSPRLAPDEQFF. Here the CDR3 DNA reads TGTGCCAGCAGCCCACGTTTGGCTCCCGATGAGCAGTTCTTC.

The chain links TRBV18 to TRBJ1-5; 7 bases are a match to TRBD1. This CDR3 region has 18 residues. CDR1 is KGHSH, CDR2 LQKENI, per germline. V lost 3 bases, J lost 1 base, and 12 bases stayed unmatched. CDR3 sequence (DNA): TGTGCCAGCTCACCTACTCCTGGTGAGGGGGCGAGCAATCAGCCCCAGCATTTT. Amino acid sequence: CASSPTPGEGASNQPQHF.